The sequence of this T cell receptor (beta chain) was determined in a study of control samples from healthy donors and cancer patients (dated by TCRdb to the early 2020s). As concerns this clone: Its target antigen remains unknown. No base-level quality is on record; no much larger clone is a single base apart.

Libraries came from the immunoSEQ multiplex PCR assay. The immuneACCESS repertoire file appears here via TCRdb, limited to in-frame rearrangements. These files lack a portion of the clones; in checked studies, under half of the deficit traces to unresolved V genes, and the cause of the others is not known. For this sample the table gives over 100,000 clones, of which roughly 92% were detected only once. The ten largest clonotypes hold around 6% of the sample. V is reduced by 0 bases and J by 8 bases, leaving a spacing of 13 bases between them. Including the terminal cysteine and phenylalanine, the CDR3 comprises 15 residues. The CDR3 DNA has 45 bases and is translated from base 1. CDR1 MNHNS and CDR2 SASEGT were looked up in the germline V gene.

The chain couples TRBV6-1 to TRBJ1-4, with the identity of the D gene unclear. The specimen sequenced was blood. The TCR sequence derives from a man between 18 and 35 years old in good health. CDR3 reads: CASSEAGGIGEKLFF. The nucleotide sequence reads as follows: TGTGCCAGCAGTGAAGCGGGAGGGATCGGGGAAAAACTGTTTTTT.